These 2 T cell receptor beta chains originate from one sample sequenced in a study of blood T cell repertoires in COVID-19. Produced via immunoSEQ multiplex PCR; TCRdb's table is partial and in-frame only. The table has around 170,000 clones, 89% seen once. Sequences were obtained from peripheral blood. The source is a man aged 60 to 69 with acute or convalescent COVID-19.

CDR3 sequence reads: CASSFSSGGETQYF. DNA of the CDR3: TGTGCCAGCAGCTTTTCTAGCGGGGGGGAGACCCAGTACTTC. This chain links TRBV7-3 with TRBJ2-5, with 11 bases aligning to TRBD2. With 3 bases clipped from V and 5 bases from J, the junction kept 2 bases outside the gene matches. CDR1 is SGHTA and CDR2 is FQGTGA in the germline V gene. The CDR3 covers 14 residues.

The CDR3 loop reads CASSLGRGVQETQYF. As DNA, the CDR3 is TGTGCCAGCAGCTTAGGTCGGGGGGTCCAAGAGACCCAGTACTTC. The chain links TRBV7-9 to TRBJ2-5, with TRBD2 identical over 7 bases. Germline CDR1 reads SEHNR; CDR2 reads FQNEAQ (reference sequence). With 1 base clipped from V and 1 base from J, the junction kept 3 bases outside the gene matches. This CDR3 contains 15 residues.